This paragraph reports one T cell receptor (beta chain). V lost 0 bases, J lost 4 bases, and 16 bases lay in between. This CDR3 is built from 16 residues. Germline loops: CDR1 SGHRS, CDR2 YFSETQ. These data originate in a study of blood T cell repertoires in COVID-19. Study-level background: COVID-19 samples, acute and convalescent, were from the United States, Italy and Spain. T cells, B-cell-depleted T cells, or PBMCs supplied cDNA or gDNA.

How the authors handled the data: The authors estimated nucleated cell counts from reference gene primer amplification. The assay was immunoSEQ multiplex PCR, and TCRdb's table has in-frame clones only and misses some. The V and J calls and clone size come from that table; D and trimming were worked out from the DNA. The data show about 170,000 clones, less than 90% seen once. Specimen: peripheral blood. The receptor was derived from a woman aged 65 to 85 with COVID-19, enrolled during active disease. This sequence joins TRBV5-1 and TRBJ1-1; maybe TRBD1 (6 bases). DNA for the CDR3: TGCGCCAGCAGCTTGGGGCAGGGGATGTTAAGCACTGAAGCTTTCTTT. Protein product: CASSLGQGMLSTEAFF.